A single sample gave rise to the 6 T cell receptor beta chains below, sequenced in a study of blood T cell repertoires in COVID-19. The method was immunoSEQ multiplex PCR; TCRdb's version includes in-frame clones alone and lacks a portion of them. The sample contains some 350,000 clones, roughly 87% of which appear only once. The specimen was PBMCs or T cells enriched from blood (not recorded which). The receptors originated from a woman in her thirties who had recovered from COVID-19.

The gene calls are TRBV7-9 and TRBJ2-7, with 7 bases aligning to TRBD1. The ends lost 5 bases at V and 3 bases at J; junction bases unmatched: 4. Germline assignment: CDR1 SEHNR and CDR2 FQNEAQ (reference sequence). The CDR3 loop spans 13 amino acids. The CDR3 DNA reads TGTGCCAGCAGCCGCCGGGACAGCTACGAGCAGTACTTC. It codes for CASSRRDSYEQYF.

The genes are TRBV10-2 and TRBJ2-3, with 10 bases fitting TRBD2. CDR1 WSHSY and CDR2 SAAADI come from the germline V gene. The trim removed 2 bases at V and 5 bases at J, leaving 7 bases unmatched. The CDR3 is 16 residues long. In DNA form, the CDR3 reads TGCGCCAGCAGTGAGGGAGTAGCGGGGGGCGGAGATACGCAGTATTTT. It translates to CASSEGVAGGGDTQYF.

The V and J genes are TRBV12-2 and TRBJ1-2; the table's D gene call, TRBD1, was not cross checked with the DNA. TRBV12-2 is a listed pseudogene. This CDR3 comprises 19 residues. Written as DNA, the CDR3 is TGTGCAAGTCGCTTACTATCCGGGACACCCAAGACGTCAAACTATGGCTACACCTTC. Its translation: CASRLLSGTPKTSNYGYTF.

The gene calls are TRBV5-1 and TRBJ2-2, with D possibly matching TRBD2 (5 bases). This CDR3 contains 16 residues. Per germline, CDR1 SGHRS and CDR2 YFSETQ. Trimming removed 0 bases from V and 6 bases from J, with 15 bases in between. The CDR3 is CASSLAGKGVAGELFF. CDR3 sequence (DNA): TGCGCCAGCAGCTTGGCCGGAAAGGGAGTCGCCGGGGAGCTGTTTTTT. Based on the CDR3 plus reference TRBV5-1 and TRBJ2-2, the full variable domain is KAGVTQTPRYLIKTRGQQVTLSCSPISGHRSVSWYQQTPGQGLQFLFEYFSETQRNKGNFPGRFSGRQFSNSRSEMNVSTLELGDSALYLCASSLAGKGVAGELFFGEGSRLTVL.

This clone was recorded once. This chain joins TRBV28 and TRBJ1-2; 9 positions agree with TRBD1. The J segment lost 4 bases and the V segment lost 9 bases, leaving 12 bases of the junction unmatched. Germline V CDR1 and CDR2: MDHEN, SYDVKM. There are 15 residues in the CDR3. This CDR3 reads CASFCPQQGAYGYTF. In DNA, the CDR3 is TGTGCCAGTTTCTGCCCCCAACAGGGGGCCTATGGCTACACCTTC.

The gene calls are TRBV13 and TRBJ1-4; 12 bases are shared with TRBD1. The trim removed 3 bases at V and 7 bases at J, leaving 3 bases unmatched. This CDR3 spans 15 amino acids. Germline loops: CDR1 PRHDT, CDR2 FYEKMQ (reference sequence). The CDR3 protein is CASSLGTGGSEKLFF. As DNA, the CDR3 is TGTGCCAGCAGCTTGGGGACAGGGGGCAGTGAAAAACTGTTTTTT.